This TCR beta chain emerged from a study of naive and memory T cell subsets. Study conclusions and caveats: From naive to CM, EM and EMRA, diversity decreased and Gini increased. Clonotypes are single alpha or beta chains, not paired receptors. Over 95% of naive TCR sequences appeared only once after error correction, unlike memory subsets.

The germline V and J ends were trimmed by 5 bases and 0 bases, with 14 bases remaining between them. This CDR3 region has 16 residues. CDR1 SGHVS and CDR2 FNYEAQ come from the germline V gene. Both TRBC1 and TRBC2 were covered by a beta constant-region primer of two equimolar oligonucleotides. Ligated cDNA was amplified by four rounds of PCR with nested alpha and beta constant-region primers and SP2. Ligation attached a single-stranded oligonucleotide with a 12-nucleotide UMI and the SP2 primer to the cDNA 3' end. From the UMI-ligation and nested PCR reads, TCRdb called clonotypes with MiXCR, one entry per CDR3 protein. The table records 15,000 to 20,000 distinct CDR3 sequences, approximately 9% of them present only once. The sample holds many counts of this clonotype. The antigen remains undetermined.

Source material: central memory CD8+ T cells from blood. This clonotype was obtained from a human donor in good health. The J gene is TRBJ1-3, the V gene TRBV7-6, with D possibly being TRBD1 (5 bases). The CDR3: CASSAGTPDSGNTIYF. The CDR3 DNA follows: TGTGCCAGCAGCGCCGGGACCCCGGACTCTGGAAACACCATATATTTT.